A single sample gave rise to the 17 T cell receptor beta chains below, sequenced in a study of blood T cell repertoires in COVID-19. Data came from immunoSEQ multiplex PCR; TCRdb stores just in-frame clones and leaves some out. There are 410,000 or so clones in the sample; about 89% occur only once, and 1.5% to 1.9% lies in the top ten. The sequenced sample was peripheral blood. These receptors were obtained from a middle-aged woman with COVID-19, enrolled during active disease.

The chain combines TRBV3-1 (or the pseudogene TRBV3-2) with TRBJ2-4; D is perhaps TRBD2 (5 bases). Trimming pared 5 bases from V and 8 bases from J, leaving 13 bases between. The germline CDR1 and CDR2 sequences are LGHDT and YNNKEL (reference sequence). This CDR3 is 13 amino acids long. The DNA of the CDR3 is TGTGCCAGCAGCTATGGACTCTCGGACATTCAGTACTTC. Translated: CASSYGLSDIQYF.

The genes are TRBV6-2 or TRBV6-3 and TRBJ1-1, with TRBD1 matching over 7 bases. The CDR3 extends over 15 amino acids. The junction had 4 bases not matched to a gene; V was cut back by 2 bases and J by 1 base. The germline V gene encodes CDR1 MNHEY and CDR2 SVGEGT. In nucleotides, the CDR3 is TGTGCCAGCAGTTACCTTCCAGGGGGGAACACTGAAGCTTTCTTT. Translating it yields CASSYLPGGNTEAFF.

The genes are TRBV6-6 and TRBJ1-3; TRBD1 is a possible D gene (6 bases). Germline assignment: CDR1 MNHNY and CDR2 SVGAGI (reference sequence). The CDR3 has 14 amino acids. Trimming pared 2 bases from V and 7 bases from J, leaving 12 bases between. The CDR3 spells CASSYVQGSNTIYF. CDR3 DNA: TGTGCCAGCAGTTACGTTCAGGGGTCCAACACCATATATTTT.

V and J are TRBV5-1 and TRBJ2-1; 14 bases map to TRBD2. The CDR3 spans 17 residues. Trimming at V came to 5 bases and at J to 6 bases, leaving 10 bases not matched to a gene. CDR1 and CDR2 from the germline V gene are SGHRS and YFSETQ. The CDR3: CASRKGLAGDRGNEQFF. In DNA form, the CDR3 reads TGCGCCAGCAGAAAGGGACTAGCGGGAGATAGGGGCAATGAGCAGTTCTTC.

This clone was seen a handful of times. The rearrangement links TRBV27 to TRBJ1-4; unclear D gene. This CDR3 comprises 16 residues. The V end was cut by 2 bases, the J end by 0 bases, with 10 bases between. Germline V gene data show CDR1 as MNHEY and CDR2 as SMNVEV (reference sequence). CDR3 coding DNA: TGTGCCAGCAGTTTAAACAGCCTACCAACTAATGAAAAACTGTTTTTT. It encodes CASSLNSLPTNEKLFF.

The chain is built from TRBV20-1 and TRBJ2-3; weak D call: TRBD1 (5 bases). The CDR3 runs 14 residues. Germline V gene data show CDR1 as DFQATT and CDR2 as SNEGSKA (reference sequence). Trimming removed 3 bases from V and 6 bases from J, with 16 bases in between. Written as DNA, the CDR3 is TGCAGTGCTAGTACGGGCAGGGCGAGCGATACGCAGTATTTT. This encodes CSASTGRASDTQYF.

J is TRBJ2-5 and V is TRBV30; possible D gene TRBD1, 6 bases. CDR1 is GTSNPN, CDR2 SVGIG, per germline (reference sequence). V was trimmed by 1 base and J by 0 bases, leaving 6 bases between them. The CDR3 is 13 residues long. CDR3 sequence: CAWSAGDQETQYF. Here the CDR3 DNA reads TGTGCCTGGAGTGCAGGGGACCAAGAGACCCAGTACTTC.

V gene TRBV20-1 combines with J gene TRBJ2-1, with D possibly matching TRBD2 (5 bases). This CDR3 comprises 16 residues. Germline-derived CDR1 and CDR2 are DFQATT and SNEGSKA (reference sequence). V was clipped by 3 bases and J by 4 bases, with 19 bases between them. The CDR3, as DNA: TGCAGTGCTAGTACCCGCCGGGGAGACCCTTACAATGAGCAGTTCTTC. Translating it yields CSASTRRGDPYNEQFF.

The count of this clone is one. The rearrangement uses TRBV5-6 and TRBJ2-3; TRBD1 matches 10 bases. This CDR3 comprises 15 residues. CDR1 SGHDT and CDR2 YYEEEE come from the germline V gene. V dropped 4 bases and J dropped 4; count of bases not matched to a gene: 6. The CDR3 loop reads CASSPDRGRADTQYF. The CDR3 nucleotides are TGTGCCAGCAGCCCCGACAGGGGGCGAGCAGATACGCAGTATTTT.

The rearrangement links TRBV18 to TRBJ1-5; D is uncertain. Germline-derived CDR1 and CDR2 are KGHSH and LQKENI. This CDR3 contains 14 residues. V was cut by 3 bases and J by 3 bases, with 9 bases left in between. The CDR3 DNA reads TGTGCCAGCTCACCGGGGAGCGCCAATCAGCCCCAGCATTTT. It is translated as CASSPGSANQPQHF.

The chain combines TRBV25-1 with TRBJ2-1, with unresolved D. Germline V gene data show CDR1 as MGHDK and CDR2 as SYGVNS. The length of the CDR3 is 15 residues. The V end was cut by 2 bases, the J end by 10 bases, with 18 bases between. In nucleotides, the CDR3 is TGTGCCAGCAGTGAAGCAATAGGCTACGCGAGGGAGCAGTTCTTC. Its translation: CASSEAIGYAREQFF.

The chain is built from TRBV15 and TRBJ1-1; possible D gene TRBD1, 6 bases. Germline CDR1 is LNHNV and CDR2 is YYDKDF (reference sequence). The V gene lost 3 bases and the J gene lost 1 base, with 9 bases spanning the gap. The CDR3 consists of 14 residues. In DNA form, the CDR3 reads TGTGCCACCAGCAGGGACAGACAGAACACTGAAGCTTTCTTT. The encoded protein is CATSRDRQNTEAFF.

The chain links TRBV19 to TRBJ2-1; TRBD2 agrees at 9 bases. Germline CDR1 LNHDA, CDR2 SQIVND (reference sequence). V lost 5 bases and J lost 6; bases outside the gene matches: 8. The CDR3 has 15 amino acids. CDR3 region: CASSPVAGAFNEQFF. The CDR3 nucleotides are TGTGCCAGTAGTCCAGTAGCGGGAGCCTTCAATGAGCAGTTCTTC.

The chain combines TRBV5-1 with TRBJ1-5; the D gene is possibly TRBD1 (6 bases). Germline CDR1 and CDR2: SGHRS and YFSETQ. CDR3 length: 14 amino acids. V shed 4 bases and J shed 5 bases, with 13 bases lying between them. The CDR3, as DNA: TGCGCCAGCAGCACGGACAGTAGGGATCAGCCCCAGCATTTT. This gives the protein CASSTDSRDQPQHF.

This clone was seen only once. The junction does not match germline at one end; this may be a read error. The rearrangement uses TRBV7-7 and TRBJ1-2; 10 bases fit TRBD1. The CDR3 extends over 15 amino acids. Germline CDR1 and CDR2: SSHAT and FNYEAQ (reference sequence). The CDR3 coding sequence is TGTGCTAGCAGCCCAACGGGACAGGGGCACTATGGCTACACCTTC. Encoded protein: CASSPTGQGHYGYTF.

V is TRBV7-2 and J is TRBJ1-1; 9 positions agree with TRBD1. There are 15 residues in the CDR3. With V trimmed by 4 bases and J by 3 bases, 6 bases remained unmatched. Germline CDR1 reads SGHTA; CDR2 reads FQGNSA. CDR3 sequence reads: CASSSLGQGYTEAFF. The CDR3 coding sequence is TGTGCCAGCAGCTCCCTGGGACAGGGCTACACTGAAGCTTTCTTT.

The chain uses TRBV6-5 and TRBJ1-3; D ambiguous. Trimming left V 6 bases short and J 0 bases short, with 12 bases between. CDR1 MNHEY and CDR2 SVGAGI come from the germline V gene. The CDR3 loop spans 15 amino acids. Here the CDR3 reads CASRPTFNSGNTIYF. The CDR3 DNA reads as TGTGCCAGCAGACCGACTTTTAACTCTGGAAACACCATATATTTT.